The present T cell receptor beta chain was sequenced within a study of cytomegalovirus exposure and HLA in healthy donors. PCR employed 60 Vbeta and 13 Jbeta primers. Generated by immunoSEQ multiplex PCR, the TCRdb table keeps only in-frame clones and is missing some. Of approximately 130,000 clones listed, approximately 85% were seen once; the top ten hold approximately 6.4%. This CDR3 has 11 amino acids. The germline gives CDR1 DFQATT, CDR2 SNEGSKA (reference sequence). Each donor was nominally healthy when sampled (though unrecorded immune exposures were likely). The rearrangement uses TRBV20-1 and TRBJ2-1; TRBD1 might be the D (6 bases). Material: PBMCs. The TCR comes from a young woman in good health and CMV-seropositive. CDR3 amino acids: CSPSTGDEQFF. The CDR3 DNA is TGCAGCCCCTCGACAGGAGATGAGCAGTTCTTC.